One and the same sample provided the 9 T cell receptor beta chains below, sequenced in a study of T cell changes during pregnancy in multiple sclerosis. TCRdb's copy holds only in-frame clones and misses some; the assay was immunoSEQ multiplex PCR. The sample holds about 83,000 clones; around 90% are singletons and the top ten take 3% to 4.5%. The material was PBMCs, obtained in the first trimester of pregnancy. These receptor sequences come from a female donor in good health, serving as a control in a pregnancy study. Some clones in this sample may be carry-over from other donors' samples.

The rearrangement links TRBV30 to TRBJ1-3, with D uncertain. Trimming stripped 2 bases from V and 4 bases from J, with 9 bases between. The V gene's germline CDR1 is GTSNPN and CDR2 SVGIG (reference sequence). The CDR3 length is 13 residues. CDR3 coding DNA: TGTGCCTGGAGTTCGGCAGCGGGAAACACCATATATTTT. This gives the protein CAWSSAAGNTIYF. Complete variable domain (other parts from reference TRBV30 and TRBJ1-3): SQTIHQWPATLVQPVGSPLSLECTVEGTSNPNLYWYRQAAGRGLQLLFYSVGIGQISSEVPQNLSASRPQDRQFILSSKKLLLSDSGFYLCAWSSAAGNTIYFGEGSWLTVV.

V is TRBV4-2 and J is TRBJ1-2; 7 nucleotides match TRBD1. Per germline, CDR1 LGHNA and CDR2 YNFKEQ. Unmatched junction bases numbered 6, after V lost 0 bases and J lost 8 bases. The CDR3 spans 14 residues. The CDR3 region has the DNA TGTGCCAGCAGCCAAGATCTAGGGGGCGGGGGCTACACCTTC. This encodes CASSQDLGGGGYTF.

This clone was detected a few times. The chain links TRBV7-9 to TRBJ1-1; D gene unclear. The CDR3 contains 14 residues. Trimming pared 6 bases from V and 0 bases from J, leaving 11 bases between. Germline V gene lookup returns CDR1 SEHNR and CDR2 FQNEAQ (reference sequence). CDR3 amino acids: CASRPGRMNTEAFF. The CDR3 coding sequence is TGTGCCAGCAGACCCGGGAGGATGAACACTGAAGCTTTCTTT.

This sequence joins TRBV4-3 and TRBJ2-1; 8 nucleotides match TRBD1. With V trimmed by 2 bases and J by 6 bases, 9 bases remained unmatched. The germline CDR1 and CDR2 sequences are LGHNA and YSLEER. The CDR3 totals 16 residues. The CDR3 bases are TGCGCCAGCAGCCAAATGCCCGGACAGGGAGGCAATGAGCAGTTCTTC. Its translation: CASSQMPGQGGNEQFF.

This chain connects TRBV10-2 to TRBJ2-3, with 9 bases lining up with TRBD1. V shed 8 bases and J 2 bases; nucleotides not matched to a gene: 2. Germline V CDR1 and CDR2: WSHSY, SAAADI. This CDR3 contains 13 residues. The CDR3 DNA reads as TGCGCCAGCTGGGACAGGGCCACAGATACGCAGTATTTT. This gives the protein CASWDRATDTQYF.

The chain uses TRBV6-5 and TRBJ2-7; 8 nucleotides match TRBD1. This CDR3 has 14 amino acids. Germline assignment: CDR1 MNHEY and CDR2 SVGAGI. With V trimmed by 0 bases and J by 6 bases, 4 bases remained unmatched. The CDR3 reads CASSYSGQGTEQYF. The CDR3 bases are TGTGCCAGCAGTTACTCTGGACAGGGAACCGAGCAGTACTTC.

There are a few counts of this clone. The chain combines TRBV6-4 with TRBJ1-1; possibly TRBD1 for D (5 bases). There are 15 residues in the CDR3. The V and J ends lost 3 bases and 1 base respectively, with 12 bases between them. CDR1 is MRHNA and CDR2 is SNTAGT in the germline V gene. In DNA, the CDR3 is TGTGCCAGCAGTGAAGGGACCGGGGGGAACACTGAAGCTTTCTTT. Translating gives CASSEGTGGNTEAFF.

The V call is TRBV5-1, the J call TRBJ2-7; the match to TRBD2 covers 12 bases. Trimming cost V 3 bases and J 3 bases; bases outside gene matches: 16. This CDR3 is 19 amino acids long. The germline V gene encodes CDR1 SGHRS and CDR2 YFSETQ. The CDR3 loop is CASSSSTGYGTSGFYEQYF. Written as DNA, the CDR3 is TGCGCCAGCAGCTCAAGTACAGGGTACGGGACTAGCGGGTTCTACGAGCAGTACTTC.

This clone was detected only a few times. This sequence joins TRBV2 and TRBJ1-6; unclear D gene. In germline, CDR1 is SNHLY, CDR2 FYNNEI. This CDR3 region has 14 residues. Trimming cost V 5 bases and J 8 bases, with 13 bases left between them. The CDR3: CASSTSWADSPLHF. CDR3 bases: TGTGCCAGCAGTACAAGTTGGGCAGATTCACCCCTCCACTTT.